This is a list of T cell receptor beta chains from one sample in a study of blood T cell repertoires in COVID-19. Assay: immunoSEQ multiplex PCR; the TCRdb copy retains only in-frame clones and omits some. The table has under 200,000 clones, 65% to 85% seen once. The sample taken for sequencing was peripheral blood. These receptor sequences come from a woman in her sixties or seventies who had recovered from COVID-19. The CDR3 runs from the conserved cysteine through the conserved F or W.

j_gene | v_gene | len | CDR3aa
TRBJ2-1 | TRBV12-2 | 15 | CARLPGQGDHNEQFF
TRBJ2-7 | TRBV6-2/TRBV6-3 | 16 | CASSPRRDRVPYEQYF
TRBJ2-3 | TRBV9 | 17 | CASSVRLAGAGADTQYF
TRBJ1-5 | TRBV3-1/TRBV3-2 | 12 | CASSQNRGPQHF
TRBJ2-7 | TRBV11-3 | 13 | CASSFGQGDEQYF
TRBJ2-3 | TRBV10-2 | 16 | CASSAGTSGGADTQYF
TRBJ2-5 | TRBV5-8 | 13 | CASSPGQGETQYF
TRBJ1-4 | TRBV5-1 | 15 | CASSVRTGSNEKLFF
TRBJ2-7 | TRBV18 | 13 | CASSRASTGEQYF
TRBJ1-3 | TRBV30 | 14 | CAWGGYGVGNTIYF
TRBJ1-2 | TRBV10-3 | 16 | CAISEGQGARNYGYTF
TRBJ1-3 | TRBV10-3 | 14 | CAISDRSSGNTIYF
TRBJ2-5 | TRBV5-1 | 15 | CASSLALGGPGAQYF
TRBJ2-1 | TRBV28 | 14 | CASSFAGGYNEQFF
TRBJ2-5 | TRBV29-1 | 14 | CSVVGTGAKETQYF
TRBJ2-7 | TRBV19 | 16 | CASSIGDGLANYEQYF
TRBJ2-3 | TRBV15 | 14 | CATSRGASGDTQYF
TRBJ2-2 | TRBV5-1 | 15 | CASSGGQGATGELFF
TRBJ2-1 | TRBV29-1 | 11 | CSGGGGGEQFF
TRBJ1-2 | TRBV3-1/TRBV3-2 | 15 | CASSQGTVRGYGYTF
TRBJ2-5 | TRBV18 | 14 | CASSPTGGAETQYF
TRBJ2-1 | TRBV6-5 | 15 | CASSPGTSGYNEQFF
TRBJ1-1 | TRBV18 | 16 | CASSPIGQGAGTEAFF
TRBJ1-1 | TRBV28 | 13 | CASSPAGGTEAFF
TRBJ1-2 | TRBV18 | 12 | CASRPWEYGYTF
TRBJ2-7 | TRBV5-1 | 15 | CASSLEGSGTYEQYF
TRBJ2-2 | TRBV9 | 16 | CASSAQTGANTGELFF
TRBJ2-3 | TRBV5-1 | 16 | CASSFRSGREADTQYF
TRBJ2-3 | TRBV2 | 15 | CASSAPGAGGGAQYF
TRBJ2-7 | TRBV7-9 | 12 | CASGQGLGEQYF
TRBJ1-2 | TRBV11-2 | 13 | CASATGGAGGYTF
TRBJ1-5 | TRBV6-2/TRBV6-3 | 16 | CASSPHRGVGNQPQHF
TRBJ1-2 | TRBV4-1 | 16 | CASSPRGDRGDYGYTF
TRBJ2-7 | TRBV4-1 | 12 | CASSRPPGEQYF
TRBJ2-1 | TRBV12-1 | 15 | CASSVPGTGEHEQFF
TRBJ2-1 | TRBV25-1 | 17 | CASSRLGGTSSYNEQFF
TRBJ2-3 | TRBV7-2 | 14 | CASSSGLAADTQYF
TRBJ2-5 | TRBV19 | 12 | CASSAGEGTQYF
TRBJ1-1 | TRBV5-5 | 13 | CASSLGWTSGAFF
TRBJ2-2 | TRBV2 | 16 | CASSRTSAGNAGELFF
TRBJ1-2 | TRBV5-8 | 14 | CASGRDNRLGGYTF
TRBJ1-2 | TRBV29-1 | 13 | CSVPTGRANGYTF
TRBJ2-7 | TRBV7-3 | 14 | CASSPGGSSYEQYF
TRBJ1-3 | TRBV5-4 | 18 | CASSRDRGSSHSGNTIYF
TRBJ2-5 | TRBV7-3 | 13 | CASSLGQQETQYF
TRBJ2-2 | TRBV2 | 16 | CASSPEQGANTGELFF
TRBJ2-3 | TRBV5-6 | 14 | CASSARDFTDTQYF
TRBJ1-2 | TRBV4-1 | 15 | CASSDRIRGLEGYTF
TRBJ1-2 | TRBV5-1 | 14 | CASSLGQGIGGYTF
TRBJ1-1 | TRBV4-2 | 14 | CASSPNPEGGSAFF
TRBJ2-2 | TRBV19 | 14 | CASSIGQGTGELFF
TRBJ1-6 | TRBV6-5 | 13 | CASSPTGNSPLHF
TRBJ1-2 | TRBV7-2 | 14 | CASSPVAGNYGYTF
TRBJ2-1 | TRBV5-1 | 16 | CASSSAPAGDYNEQFF
TRBJ1-1 | TRBV7-9 | 15 | CASSHRDTTSGEAFF